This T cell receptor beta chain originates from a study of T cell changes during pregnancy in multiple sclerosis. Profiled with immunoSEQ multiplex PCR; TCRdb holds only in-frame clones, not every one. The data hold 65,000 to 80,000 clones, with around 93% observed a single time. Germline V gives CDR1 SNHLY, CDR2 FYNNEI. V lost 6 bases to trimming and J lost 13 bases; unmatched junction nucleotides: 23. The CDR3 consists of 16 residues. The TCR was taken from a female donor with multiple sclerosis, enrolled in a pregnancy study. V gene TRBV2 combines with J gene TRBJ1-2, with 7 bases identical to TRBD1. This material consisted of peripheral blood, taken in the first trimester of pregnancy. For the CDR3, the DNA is TGTGCCAGCAGAGCCACCTCCGGGACAGCGCCTGGCTTGCTCACCTTC. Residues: CASRATSGTAPGLLTF.